The sequence of this T cell receptor (beta chain) was determined in a study of T cell responses to AZD1222 COVID-19 vaccine. Study conclusions and caveats: Just five or six AZD1222 recipients were seropositive at baseline.

Trimming pared 7 bases from V and 0 bases from J, leaving 9 bases between. The CDR3 is 13 amino acids. Germline lookup yields CDR1 SGHDN and CDR2 FVKESK. Worth noting for this clone: Its antigen is still unknown.

Clones were sequenced by immunoSEQ multiplex PCR, and TCRdb holds only the in-frame ones, with some missing. The table lists approximately 130,000 clones, roughly 85% of them singletons. The specimen was peripheral blood, collected on day 0 of AZD1222 vaccination. The origin of this receptor is an adult in good health. The rearrangement uses TRBV14 and TRBJ1-1, with D uncertain. In DNA, the CDR3 is TGTGCCAGCACCAGCTCCATGAACACTGAAGCTTTCTTT. It translates to CASTSSMNTEAFF.